The clone carrying this T cell receptor (gamma chain) has only a few counts. Antigen unknown. The amino acid sequence in TCRdb belongs to a much larger clone and departs from this DNA's translation at residue 3, likely a sequencing read error; the sequence shown is translated from the DNA. TCRdb fed the multiplex PCR reads into CATT to redo clone calling. The sample has roughly 15,000 gamma-chain clones, around 1.5% seen once. The length of the CDR3 is 13 residues. From germline, CDR1 is EGSTGY and CDR2 YDSYTSSV. Gammadelta T cells were flow-sorted from PBMC into Vgamma9/Vdelta2+ and Vdelta2-negative populations for bulk analysis. The data derive from a study of γδ T cells in repeated Plasmodium falciparum infection. Study-wide results and caveats: Vgamma9/Vdelta2+ repertoires stayed stably polyclonal over time and infection. Waves of new clonotype selection appeared after repeated controlled infections in Vdelta2-negative, largely Vdelta1+, gammadelta T cells.

The chain couples TRGV4 to TRGJ1 or TRGJ2. TCRdb lists no J gene, so it was determined here by aligning the DNA to germline. The sequenced sample consisted of gamma-delta T cells from blood. The source of this sequence is a pool of human donors (malaria-infected and uninfected, not separated). Written as DNA, the CDR3 is TGTGCCGCCTGGGATGGGCTGTGTTATAAGAAACTCTTT. It translates to CAAWDGLCYKKLF.